A single sample is the source of the 20 T cell receptor beta chains below, sequenced in a study of blood T cell repertoires in COVID-19. Assay: immunoSEQ multiplex PCR; the TCRdb copy retains only in-frame clones and omits some. The sample carries about 220,000 clones, around three quarters recorded once. Material for sequencing was peripheral blood. These receptors came from a woman in her sixties or seventies with acute or convalescent COVID-19.

This clone was counted once. The genes are TRBV10-1 and TRBJ2-1, with D maybe TRBD2 (6 bases). Per germline, CDR1 WNHNN and CDR2 SYGVQD (reference sequence). The CDR3 extends over 13 amino acids. The V gene lost 4 bases and the J gene lost 8 bases, with 12 bases spanning the gap. The CDR3 loop reads CASSAGGAHEQFF. CDR3 DNA: TGCGCCAGCAGTGCCGGAGGGGCCCATGAGCAGTTCTTC.

The rearrangement joins TRBV11-3 to TRBJ1-2; TRBD1 matches at 7 bases. This CDR3 has 13 residues. Germline-derived CDR1 and CDR2 are SGHNT and YENEEA. J gave up 8 bases and V 6 bases, and 9 bases lay outside the gene matches. The CDR3 here is CASSLRQGEGYTF. The CDR3 bases are TGTGCCAGCAGTCTCCGACAGGGTGAAGGCTACACCTTC.

V usage is TRBV11-2 and J usage is TRBJ2-7; D may be TRBD1 (6 bases). The CDR3 has 13 amino acids. V shed 5 bases and J shed 7 bases, with 15 bases lying between them. In germline, CDR1 is SGHAT, CDR2 FQNNGV. The CDR3 nucleotides are TGTGCCAGCAGCCTCTCACAGGGCCGAGAGCAGTACGTC. This sequence encodes CASSLSQGREQYV.

The rearrangement links TRBV30 to TRBJ2-2; no reliable D call. This CDR3 has 12 residues. Trimming took 0 bases from V and 5 from J, leaving 4 bases between them. CDR1 GTSNPN and CDR2 SVGIG come from the germline V gene (reference sequence). The CDR3 DNA sequence: TGTGCCTGGAGTGTCCCGACCGGGGAGCTGTTTTTT. Its protein product is CAWSVPTGELFF. Complete variable domain (other parts from reference TRBV30 and TRBJ2-2): SQTIHQWPATLVQPVGSPLSLECTVEGTSNPNLYWYRQAAGRGLQLLFYSVGIGQISSEVPQNLSASRPQDRQFILSSKKLLLSDSGFYLCAWSVPTGELFFGEGSRLTVL.

The chain recombines TRBV2 with TRBJ1-2; maybe TRBD1 (5 bases). The germline gives CDR1 SNHLY, CDR2 FYNNEI. This CDR3 has 14 residues. V lost 5 bases, J lost 5 bases, and 15 bases lay in between. CDR3: CASSIQGGGYGYTF. The CDR3 DNA sequence: TGTGCCAGCAGTATTCAGGGAGGAGGGTATGGCTACACCTTC.

The V gene is TRBV18, the J gene TRBJ2-5, with D maybe TRBD1 (6 bases). The germline gives CDR1 KGHSH, CDR2 LQKENI. The V end was cut by 6 bases, the J end by 1 base, with 9 bases between. The length of the CDR3 is 13 residues. The CDR3 nucleotides are TGTGCCAGCTCTAAGGACAGCCAAGAGACCCAGTACTTC. Amino acids: CASSKDSQETQYF.

The chain couples TRBV11-2 to TRBJ2-2; 7 positions agree with TRBD1. The CDR3 consists of 14 residues. Trimming removed 4 bases from V and 4 bases from J; junction bases left unmatched: 3. Germline V gene data show CDR1 as SGHAT and CDR2 as FQNNGV. CDR3 nucleotide sequence: TGTGCCAGCAGCTCGACAGGGAGCACCGGGGAGCTGTTTTTT. Amino acids: CASSSTGSTGELFF. Looking up the rest from reference TRBV11-2 and TRBJ2-2 gives the full variable domain: EAGVAQSPRYKIIEKRQSVAFWCNPISGHATLYWYQQILGQGPKLLIQFQNNGVVDDSQLPKDRFSAERLKGVDSTLKIQPAKLEDSAVYLCASSSTGSTGELFFGEGSRLTVL.

This clone was recorded a few times. The rearrangement joins TRBV18 to TRBJ1-4; tentatively, D is TRBD1 (6 bases). The V gene's germline CDR1 is KGHSH and CDR2 LQKENI. The V end was cut by 3 bases, the J end by 7 bases, with 18 bases between. The CDR3 extends over 16 amino acids. The DNA of the CDR3 is TGTGCCAGCTCACCTGAGACAGGCAAGAGACGTGAAAAACTGTTTTTT. Translating gives CASSPETGKRREKLFF.

The J gene is TRBJ1-5, the V gene TRBV21-1; the table's TRBD1 call for D was not verified on the DNA. TRBV21-1 is a recognized pseudogene. The CDR3 sequence is 15 residues long. The CDR3 DNA reads as TGTGCCAGCAGTTTAGGGGTCTCGGCCAATCAGCCCCAGCATTTT. Translation gives CASSLGVSANQPQHF.

The rearrangement links TRBV6-5 to TRBJ1-5; the match to TRBD1 covers 8 bases. With V trimmed by 4 bases and J by 5 bases, 10 bases remained unmatched. CDR1 is MNHEY and CDR2 is SVGAGI in the germline V gene. CDR3 length: 16 amino acids. The chain's CDR3 is CASSLFYGQGDQPQHF. For the CDR3, the DNA is TGTGCCAGCAGTTTGTTCTATGGACAGGGTGATCAGCCCCAGCATTTT.

The rearrangement joins TRBV25-1 to TRBJ2-7; TRBD2 matches at 8 bases. The V gene's germline CDR1 is MGHDK and CDR2 SYGVNS. V was pared by 5 bases and J by 6 bases, with 6 bases of the junction left unmatched. CDR3 length equals 13 residues. The chain's CDR3 is CASSPGGRTEQYV. The CDR3 bases are TGTGCCAGCAGTCCGGGGGGGAGAACCGAGCAGTACGTC.

The gene calls are TRBV24-1 and TRBJ2-7; a weak D match, TRBD1 (6 bases). Germline V gene lookup returns CDR1 KGHDR and CDR2 SFDVKD. V was pared by 4 bases and J by 0 bases, with 12 bases between. The CDR3 extends over 15 amino acids. CDR3: CATSERGSSSYEQYF. CDR3 in DNA: TGTGCCACCAGTGAGAGGGGGTCGAGCTCCTACGAGCAGTACTTC.

The chain is built from TRBV7-9 and TRBJ2-2, with D tentatively TRBD2 (6 bases). Looked up from germline, CDR1 is SEHNR and CDR2 is FQNEAQ (reference sequence). V gave up 2 bases and J gave up 3 bases, with 13 bases separating them. The CDR3 length is 16 residues. DNA for the CDR3: TGTGCCAGCAGCTTATCAGGAGGGGCCCACACCGGGGAGCTGTTTTTT. Amino acid sequence: CASSLSGGAHTGELFF.

CDR3 residues: CASSAGASNSPLHF. CDR3 DNA sequence: TGCGCCAGCAGCGCGGGGGCCAGTAATTCACCCCTCCACTTT. The V gene is TRBV5-1, the J gene TRBJ1-6, with D possibly TRBD1 on 6 matching bases. This CDR3 has 14 residues. Looked up from germline, CDR1 is SGHRS and CDR2 is YFSETQ. V dropped 4 bases and J dropped 6 bases, with 11 bases sitting between them.

The chain is built from TRBV6-2 or TRBV6-3 and TRBJ2-5, with 7 bases fitting TRBD1. Germline V gene sequence: CDR1 MNHEY, CDR2 SVGEGT. Losses at the gene ends were 4 bases for V and 5 bases for J; bases not matched to a gene: 10. CDR3 size: 15 residues. DNA of the CDR3: TGTGCCAGCAGTTTTCAGGACAGGAACAGCGAGACCCAGTACTTC. It specifies CASSFQDRNSETQYF.

V usage is TRBV6-6 and J usage is TRBJ1-1; D perhaps matches TRBD1 (5 bases). V lost 3 bases to trimming and J lost 6 bases, with 17 bases between them. The CDR3 extends over 15 amino acids. Germline V CDR1 and CDR2: MNHNY, SVGAGI (reference sequence). In DNA form, the CDR3 reads TGTGCCAGCAGTTATTCGGTAGGAGGGGTCGCTGAAGCTTTCTTT. Residues: CASSYSVGGVAEAFF.

The V and J genes are TRBV10-3 and TRBJ2-5, with 8 bases fitting TRBD1. The ends lost 5 bases at V and 2 bases at J; junction bases unmatched: 1. CDR3 length equals 13 residues. Germline CDR1 and CDR2: ENHRY and SYGVKD. For the CDR3, the DNA is TGTGCCATCAGTCGGACAGGGCAAGAGACCCAGTACTTC. Protein sequence: CAISRTGQETQYF.

The CDR3 DNA is TGCGCCAGCAGCCTGGACAGGGAGCTGTTTTTT. It translates to CASSLDRELFF. The chain is built from TRBV10-1 and TRBJ2-2, with D maybe TRBD1 (5 bases). The CDR3 is 11 residues long. V dropped 6 bases and J dropped 9 bases, with 8 bases sitting between them. Germline V lookup: CDR1 WNHNN, CDR2 SYGVQD (reference sequence).

The V gene is TRBV3-1 (or the pseudogene TRBV3-2), the J gene TRBJ2-7; D gene ambiguous. Germline-derived CDR1 and CDR2 are LGHDT and YNNKEL (reference sequence). The V end lost 3 bases, the J end lost 4 bases, and 7 bases lay between the germline ends. The CDR3 sequence is 12 residues long. Written as DNA, the CDR3 is TGTGCCAGCAGCCAGGCGACTTACGAGCAGTACTTC. It yields the protein CASSQATYEQYF.

This sequence joins TRBV6-5 and TRBJ2-1; TRBD2 might be the D (6 bases). This CDR3 region has 14 residues. V lost 6 bases to trimming and J lost 8 bases, with 17 bases between them. In germline, CDR1 is MNHEY, CDR2 SVGAGI. The CDR3 is CASRWGVVGYEQFF. The CDR3 DNA reads as TGTGCCAGCAGATGGGGGGTGGTAGGCTATGAGCAGTTCTTC.